The entry that follows covers one T cell receptor (beta chain) sequence. Its antigen is currently unknown. TCRdb passed the 5' RACE reads through MiXCR, listing each CDR3 protein once. Here the sample spans a few hundred thousand distinct CDR3 sequences, 3.5% to 4.5% being singletons. Trimming removed 8 bases at V and 5 bases at J, with 15 bases between. Germline values: CDR1 LGHNA, CDR2 YNFKEQ. The CDR3 is 13 amino acids. This record comes from a study of T cells after yellow fever vaccination. Study background: SMART-Seq v4 Ultra Low Input served to prepare low-cell-number fractions.

Broader study findings: Relatively few clonotypes were ones that appeared in both CD4 and CD8 compartments. The secondary T-cell response peaked on day 5, not day 15, but was weaker.

The TCR comes from a man aged 18 to 29 who received the YFV17D yellow fever vaccine. The material sequenced was PBMCs, taken 5 days after the yellow fever booster vaccination. This chain joins TRBV4-2 and TRBJ1-2, with D perhaps matching TRBD1 (5 bases). CDR3 region: CASGGGVNYGYTF. In DNA form, the CDR3 reads TGTGCCAGCGGCGGGGGGGTAAATTATGGCTACACCTTC.